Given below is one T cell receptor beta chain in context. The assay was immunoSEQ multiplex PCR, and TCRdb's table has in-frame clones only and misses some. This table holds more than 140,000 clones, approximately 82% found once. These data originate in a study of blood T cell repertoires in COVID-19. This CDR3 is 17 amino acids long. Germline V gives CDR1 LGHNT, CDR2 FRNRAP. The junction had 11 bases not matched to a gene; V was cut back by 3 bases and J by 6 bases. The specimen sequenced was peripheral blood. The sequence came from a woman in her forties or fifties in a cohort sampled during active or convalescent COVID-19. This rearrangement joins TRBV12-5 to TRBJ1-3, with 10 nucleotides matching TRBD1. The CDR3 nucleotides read TGTGCTAGTGGTTTCGCCGGGACAGGGGCTCGTGCAAACACCATATATTTT. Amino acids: CASGFAGTGARANTIYF.